The 28 T cell receptor beta chains below all came from one sample that was sequenced in a study of TIL therapy for anti-PD-1-resistant metastatic lung cancer. As to time point: pre-treatment sample, taken before nivolumab and TIL therapy. The libraries were made with immunoSEQ v3. Profiled with immunoSEQ multiplex PCR; TCRdb holds only in-frame clones, not every one. Of about 50,000 clones detected, 80% to 90% appear once; the ten largest clones hold around 5%. Sequencing used blood, obtained at baseline. The source of these receptors is a person aged 25 to 80 with non-small cell lung cancer.

This clone appeared once. This sequence joins TRBV11-2 and TRBJ2-5; 7 bases map to TRBD1. The CDR3 totals 15 residues. Unmatched junction bases numbered 8, after V lost 5 bases and J lost 2 bases. The V gene's germline CDR1 is SGHAT and CDR2 FQNNGV. CDR3 coding DNA: TGTGCCAGCAGCCTCGTGACGGGACAGCAAGAGACCCAGTACTTC. Translating gives CASSLVTGQQETQYF. Full variable domain (rest looked up from reference TRBV11-2 and TRBJ2-5): EAGVAQSPRYKIIEKRQSVAFWCNPISGHATLYWYQQILGQGPKLLIQFQNNGVVDDSQLPKDRFSAERLKGVDSTLKIQPAKLEDSAVYLCASSLVTGQQETQYFGPGTRLLVL.

This clone was seen a single time. The V and J genes are TRBV24-1 and TRBJ2-1, with D unresolved. Deletions cut 6 bases from V and 6 bases from J, with 5 bases between. Germline CDR1 and CDR2: KGHDR and SFDVKD. The CDR3 sequence is 11 residues long. In DNA, the CDR3 is TGTGCCACCAGTCGTGGCAATGAGCAGTTCTTC. This codes for CATSRGNEQFF.

The chain has TRBV25-1 and TRBJ2-4; 9 nucleotides agree with TRBD1. Trimming at V came to 7 bases and at J to 6 bases, leaving 10 bases not matched to a gene. CDR1 is MGHDK and CDR2 is SYGVNS in the germline V gene. The CDR3 loop spans 15 amino acids. The CDR3 DNA reads TGTGCCAGCACCGACCCGCGGACAGGGGCAAACATTCAGTACTTC. Residues: CASTDPRTGANIQYF.

The rearrangement links TRBV7-6 to TRBJ2-3; a weak D match, TRBD1 (5 bases). This CDR3 spans 15 amino acids. V was pared by 5 bases and J by 2 bases, with 14 bases between. The V gene's germline CDR1 is SGHVS and CDR2 FNYEAQ. The CDR3 here is CASSKQASYTDTQYF. As DNA, the CDR3 is TGTGCCAGCAGCAAACAGGCCAGCTACACAGATACGCAGTATTTT.

The rearrangement joins TRBV29-1 to TRBJ2-7, with D unresolved. The CDR3 length is 12 residues. CDR1 and CDR2 from the germline V gene are SQVTM and ANQGSEA. Trimming took 0 bases from V and 1 from J, leaving 4 bases between them. CDR3 sequence reads: CSVEDYSYEQYF. CDR3 DNA sequence: TGCAGCGTTGAAGATTATTCCTACGAGCAGTACTTC.

The V and J genes are TRBV28 and TRBJ1-2; tentatively, D is TRBD1 (5 bases). The V gene lost 4 bases and the J gene lost 3 bases, with 12 bases spanning the gap. Germline values: CDR1 MDHEN, CDR2 SYDVKM. CDR3 length: 14 amino acids. CDR3 sequence: CASSWEGPYYGYTF. The CDR3 DNA reads TGTGCCAGCAGTTGGGAGGGACCCTACTATGGCTACACCTTC.

The chain recombines TRBV28 with TRBJ1-3; a weak D match, TRBD1 (5 bases). This CDR3 spans 13 amino acids. Germline CDR1 reads MDHEN; CDR2 reads SYDVKM. Trimming cost V 6 bases and J 8 bases, with 14 bases left between them. The CDR3 sequence: CASRSRVIDTIYF. The CDR3 DNA reads as TGTGCCAGCAGGTCCAGGGTCATTGACACCATATATTTT.

J is TRBJ2-1 and V is TRBV9; possible D gene TRBD1, 6 bases. The germline V gene has CDR1 SGDLS and CDR2 YYNGEE. The CDR3 is 15 residues long. V was cut by 4 bases and J by 5 bases, with 16 bases left in between. CDR3 bases: TGTGCCAGCAGCCCACTACAGGGTTGGCACAATGAGCAGTTCTTC. Translated, it gives CASSPLQGWHNEQFF. Variable domain in full (rest from reference TRBV9 and TRBJ2-1): DSGVTQTPKHLITATGQRVTLRCSPRSGDLSVYWYQQSLDQGLQFLIQYYNGEERAKGNILERFSAQQFPDLHSELNLSSLELGDSALYFCASSPLQGWHNEQFFGPGTRLTVL.

The chain couples TRBV7-2 to TRBJ2-7; perhaps TRBD1 as D (5 bases). Trimming shortened V by 6 bases and J by 2 bases, and 11 bases separated the two germline ends. The CDR3 spans 13 residues. Germline CDR1 SGHTA, CDR2 FQGNSA. This chain's CDR3 is CASRTTATYEQYF. DNA of the CDR3: TGTGCCAGCAGGACGACAGCTACCTACGAGCAGTACTTC.

The gene calls are TRBV9 and TRBJ1-6, with D uncertain. CDR1 is SGDLS, CDR2 YYNGEE, per germline. The germline V and J ends were trimmed by 6 bases and 8 bases, with 18 bases remaining between them. The CDR3 covers 15 residues. CDR3 nucleotide sequence: TGTGCCAGCACCAAAGAGGGCAATTCCGATTCACCCCTCCACTTT. This translates into CASTKEGNSDSPLHF.

This clone has a handful of counts. The rearrangement links TRBV10-3 to TRBJ2-5, with TRBD2 as a possible D gene (6 bases). Germline V gene sequence: CDR1 ENHRY, CDR2 SYGVKD. CDR3 length: 15 residues. Trimming cost V 2 bases and J 3 bases, with 13 bases left between them. The CDR3 sequence is CAISETSIAEETQYF. CDR3 coding DNA: TGTGCCATCAGTGAGACCTCTATAGCGGAAGAGACCCAGTACTTC.

The chain couples TRBV10-3 to TRBJ2-1; 9 bases match TRBD2. The CDR3 length is 16 residues. The J segment lost 4 bases and the V segment lost 4 bases, leaving 8 bases of the junction unmatched. Per germline, CDR1 ENHRY and CDR2 SYGVKD. The CDR3 spells CAISGPGLAGYNEQFF. In nucleotides, the CDR3 is TGTGCCATCAGTGGCCCTGGGCTAGCGGGATACAATGAGCAGTTCTTC.

The V and J genes are TRBV5-1 and TRBJ2-3; D uncertain. CDR3 length: 13 amino acids. CDR1 and CDR2 (germline): SGHRS, YFSETQ. V was cut by 0 bases and J by 2 bases, with 4 bases left in between. The CDR3 DNA sequence: TGCGCCAGCAGCTTGGACAACACAGATACGCAGTATTTT. Protein sequence: CASSLDNTDTQYF.

The CDR3, as DNA: TGTGCCAGCAGTGATCAGGGTCATGACACCGGGGAGCTGTTTTTT. Amino acids: CASSDQGHDTGELFF. The chain uses TRBV27 and TRBJ2-2; maybe TRBD1 (5 bases). V shed 5 bases and J shed 3 bases, with 13 bases lying between them. This CDR3 spans 15 amino acids. Germline CDR1 is MNHEY and CDR2 is SMNVEV (reference sequence).

Only a few counts were recorded for this clone. The chain employs TRBV13 and TRBJ1-1, with D perhaps TRBD1 (5 bases). The germline CDR1 and CDR2 sequences are PRHDT and FYEKMQ (reference sequence). The CDR3 consists of 13 residues. The ends were cut back, 6 bases at V and 4 bases at J, with 12 bases in the middle. The CDR3 is CASRLGGGTEAFF. The CDR3 nucleotides read TGTGCCAGCAGACTCGGGGGAGGCACTGAAGCTTTCTTT.

The rearrangement links TRBV7-2 to TRBJ2-5; D is possibly TRBD1 or TRBD2 (5 bases each). The germline V gene has CDR1 SGHTA and CDR2 FQGNSA. Trimming took off 0 bases at V and 7 bases at J, with 15 bases between the two ends. The CDR3 extends over 15 amino acids. CDR3 residues: CASSLAIRGEGTQYF. CDR3 coding DNA: TGTGCCAGCAGCTTAGCGATCCGGGGCGAAGGGACCCAGTACTTC.

V gene TRBV6-4 combines with J gene TRBJ2-3; D assignment may be TRBD1 or TRBD2 (5 bases each). V lost 3 bases and J 1 base, leaving 5 bases between the germline ends. Germline CDR1 MRHNA, CDR2 SNTAGT. The CDR3 extends over 13 amino acids. The CDR3 DNA reads as TGTGCCAGCAGTGAGGGGGGCACAGATACGCAGTATTTT. Protein: CASSEGGTDTQYF.

This clone was seen only a few times. V usage is TRBV7-9 and J usage is TRBJ1-2, with 7 bases matching TRBD1. Germline CDR1 and CDR2: SEHNR and FQNEAQ (reference sequence). This CDR3 region has 16 residues. With 1 base clipped from V and 0 bases from J, the junction kept 5 bases outside the gene matches. Written as DNA, the CDR3 is TGTGCCAGCAGCTTAGAGAGGGGGCGGCCTAACTATGGCTACACCTTC. The encoded protein is CASSLERGRPNYGYTF.

In nucleotides, the CDR3 is TGTGCCAGCAGCCACGCAGGGGGCCTAGCGGGGGAGACCCAGTACTTC. Protein product: CASSHAGGLAGETQYF. This sequence joins TRBV14 and TRBJ2-5, with TRBD2 as a possible D gene (9 bases). Looked up from germline, CDR1 is SGHDN and CDR2 is FVKESK. Trimming removed 3 bases from V and 5 bases from J, with 19 bases in between. CDR3 size: 16 residues.

The rearrangement joins TRBV10-3 to TRBJ2-5; 11 positions match TRBD2. CDR1 ENHRY and CDR2 SYGVKD come from the germline V gene. The ends lost 2 bases at V and 1 base at J; junction bases unmatched: 3. The CDR3 sequence is 16 residues long. CDR3 in DNA: TGTGCCATCAGTGAGGGGACTAGCGGAAGCCAAGAGACCCAGTACTTC. Protein product: CAISEGTSGSQETQYF.

This clone was detected only once. The V and J genes are TRBV25-1 and TRBJ2-7, with D tentatively TRBD2 (5 bases). CDR3 length equals 12 residues. The V gene's germline CDR1 is MGHDK and CDR2 SYGVNS. Trimming stripped 10 bases from V and 3 bases from J, with 13 bases between. Here the CDR3 reads CATTDEGYEQYF. The CDR3 DNA reads as TGTGCCACCACGGATGAGGGCTACGAGCAGTACTTC.

This chain joins TRBV15 and TRBJ2-5; D is possibly TRBD1 or TRBD2 (5 bases each). From germline, CDR1 is LNHNV and CDR2 YYDKDF (reference sequence). CDR3 length: 12 residues. Trimming took off 1 base at V and 13 bases at J, with 13 bases between the two ends. The CDR3 nucleotides read TGTGCCACCAGCAGAGGCATGGGGACGAGGTACTTC. Residues: CATSRGMGTRYF.

This clone showed up just a few times. The chain is built from TRBV2 and TRBJ2-3, with a possible D match to TRBD2 (5 bases). V lost 5 bases and J lost 1, with 10 bases in between. There are 14 residues in the CDR3. Germline V gene data show CDR1 as SNHLY and CDR2 as FYNNEI. The CDR3, as DNA: TGTGCCAGCAGTCCACTAGTGGGCACAGATACGCAGTATTTT. Its protein product is CASSPLVGTDTQYF.

V usage is TRBV10-3 and J usage is TRBJ2-7, with TRBD2 matching 14 bases. With 8 bases clipped from V and 0 bases from J, the junction kept 6 bases outside the gene matches. There are 16 residues in the CDR3. Germline CDR1 and CDR2: ENHRY and SYGVKD. The CDR3 DNA sequence: TGTGCCATCCGGACTAGCGGGAGGACGAGCTCCTACGAGCAGTACTTC. Translating it yields CAIRTSGRTSSYEQYF.

The rearrangement links TRBV6-6 to TRBJ1-5; 9 positions agree with TRBD1. The J segment lost 6 bases and the V segment lost 6 bases, leaving 6 bases of the junction unmatched. This CDR3 has 14 amino acids. The germline CDR1 and CDR2 sequences are MNHNY and SVGAGI (reference sequence). This chain's CDR3 is CASRGQGAIQPQHF. The CDR3 coding sequence is TGTGCCAGCAGGGGACAGGGTGCTATTCAGCCCCAGCATTTT.

The CDR3 DNA is TGTGCCAGCAGTGGAGGGGCCACTGAAGCTTTCTTT. It is translated as CASSGGATEAFF. The rearrangement uses TRBV27 and TRBJ1-1, with D tentatively TRBD1 (5 bases). Looked up from germline, CDR1 is MNHEY and CDR2 is SMNVEV (reference sequence). This CDR3 has 12 residues. V gave up 5 bases and J gave up 4 bases, with 8 bases separating them.

This chain links TRBV28 with TRBJ1-4; D remains unclear. From germline, CDR1 is MDHEN and CDR2 SYDVKM. The germline V and J ends were trimmed by 6 bases and 15 bases, with 17 bases remaining between them. The CDR3 covers 12 residues. CDR3 nucleotides: TGTGCCAGCAGAAGGAAAGAAGGCCCGTTGTTTTTT. Translated, it gives CASRRKEGPLFF. The entire variable domain, with the rest obtained from reference TRBV28 and TRBJ1-4, is as follows: DVKVTQSSRYLVKRTGEKVFLECVQDMDHENMFWYRQDPGLGLRLIYFSYDVKMKEKGDIPEGYSVSREKKERFSLILESASTNQTSMYLCASRRKEGPLFFGSGTQLSVL.

This clone was detected only once. The chain uses TRBV6-1 and TRBJ1-4; TRBD1 might be the D (6 bases). V lost 2 bases and J lost 2, with 18 bases in between. CDR3 size: 18 residues. From germline, CDR1 is MNHNS and CDR2 SASEGT. CDR3 DNA: TGTGCCAGCAGTGAAATTGACGGCGGGGGGCCGACTAATGAAAAACTGTTTTTT. This codes for CASSEIDGGGPTNEKLFF.